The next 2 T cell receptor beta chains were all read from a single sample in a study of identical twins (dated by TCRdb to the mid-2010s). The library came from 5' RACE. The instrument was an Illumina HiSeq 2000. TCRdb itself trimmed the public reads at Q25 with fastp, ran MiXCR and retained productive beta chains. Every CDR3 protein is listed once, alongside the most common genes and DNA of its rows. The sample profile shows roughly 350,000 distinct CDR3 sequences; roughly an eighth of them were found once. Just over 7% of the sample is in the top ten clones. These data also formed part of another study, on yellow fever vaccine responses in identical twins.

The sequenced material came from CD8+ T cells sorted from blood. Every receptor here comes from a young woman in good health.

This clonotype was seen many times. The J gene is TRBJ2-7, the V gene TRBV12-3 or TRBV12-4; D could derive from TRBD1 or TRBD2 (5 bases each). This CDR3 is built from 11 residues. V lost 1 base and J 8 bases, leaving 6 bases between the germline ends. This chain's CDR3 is CASSLGGQQYF. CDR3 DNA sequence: TGTGCCAGCAGTTTAGGGGGACAGCAGTACTTC.

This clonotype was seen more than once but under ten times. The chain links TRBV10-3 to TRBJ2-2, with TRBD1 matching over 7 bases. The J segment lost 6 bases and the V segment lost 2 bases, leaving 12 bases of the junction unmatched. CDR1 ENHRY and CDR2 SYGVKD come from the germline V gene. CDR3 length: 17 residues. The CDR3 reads CAISEARDSPLPGELFF. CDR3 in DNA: TGTGCCATCAGTGAGGCCCGGGACAGCCCGCTGCCCGGGGAGCTGTTTTTT.